What follows describes a single TCR beta chain. Antigen specificity is unknown. This sample was included in a study of T cell repertoires in cytomegalovirus infection. Germline loops: CDR1 MNHNY, CDR2 SVGAGI (reference sequence). V lost 6 bases and J lost 5, with 12 bases in between. The CDR3 is 13 residues long. TCRdb itself ran the reads through MiXCR, one entry per CDR3 protein. The table lists approximately 160,000 distinct CDR3 sequences, 17% of them singletons. General study findings and limits: HLA-C-restricted CMV clonotypes gave the most frequent clonotype in two of eight donors.

The genes are TRBV6-6 and TRBJ2-3; tentative D call: TRBD1 (5 bases). The clonotype originates from a human donor in good health (CMV status not recorded). Some clones in this sample may be carry-over from other donors' samples. The specimen was CD8+ T cells from PBMCs. CDR3 DNA: TGTGCCAGCAGCCCCAGGGTCGTAGATACGCAGTATTTT. Translation gives CASSPRVVDTQYF.